One sample yielded the 30 T cell receptor beta chains listed below, sequenced in a study of cytomegalovirus exposure and HLA in healthy donors. Using immunoSEQ multiplex PCR, the repertoire was profiled, and TCRdb retains in-frame clones only, with some absent. This repertoire shows roughly 140,000 clones, 80% to 90% found once; its top ten account for around 8%. Sequencing was carried out using PBMCs. Receptor source: a woman younger than 30 in good health and CMV-seropositive.

J is TRBJ2-3 and V is TRBV11-3; no clear D gene. There are 13 residues in the CDR3. Germline CDR1 is SGHNT and CDR2 is YENEEA. Trimming shortened V by 4 bases and J by 4 bases, and 9 bases separated the two germline ends. The CDR3 is CASSSIRSDTQYF. The CDR3 DNA reads as TGTGCCAGCAGCTCGATCCGGTCAGATACGCAGTATTTT.

In DNA, the CDR3 is TGTGCCAGCAGCCCGGGGGGGTTTACAGGGTTCAACTATGGCTACACCTTC. Residues: CASSPGGFTGFNYGYTF. This chain links TRBV5-4 with TRBJ1-2; D might be TRBD1 (6 bases). In germline, CDR1 is SGHNT, CDR2 YYREEE (reference sequence). This CDR3 contains 17 residues. V dropped 4 bases and J dropped 2 bases, with 21 bases sitting between them.

The gene calls are TRBV6-6 and TRBJ2-7, with D possibly matching TRBD1 (5 bases). V shed 8 bases and J shed 3 bases, with 14 bases lying between them. CDR3 size: 13 residues. Germline assignment: CDR1 MNHNY and CDR2 SVGAGI (reference sequence). CDR3 protein: CASLEQGSYEQYF. The CDR3 DNA reads as TGTGCCAGCCTTGAGCAGGGAAGCTACGAGCAGTACTTC.

V is TRBV5-8 and J is TRBJ1-2; D is perhaps TRBD1 (5 bases). Germline assignment: CDR1 SGHTS and CDR2 YDEGEE. Trimming shortened V by 0 bases and J by 7 bases, and 19 bases separated the two germline ends. This CDR3 comprises 16 residues. CDR3 loop: CASSLVFGGTGRGYTF. In nucleotides, the CDR3 is TGTGCCAGCAGCTTGGTATTCGGTGGTACAGGACGTGGCTACACCTTC.

This chain uses TRBV28 with TRBJ1-3; 8 bases align to TRBD1. Germline CDR1 and CDR2: MDHEN and SYDVKM. The CDR3 runs 20 residues. V lost 3 bases to trimming and J lost 0 bases; unmatched junction nucleotides: 16. Written as DNA, the CDR3 is TGTGCCAGCAGTTTTAGTGGTAAGGGACAGGCTCCACACTCTGGAAACACCATATATTTT. Translating it yields CASSFSGKGQAPHSGNTIYF.

With respect to this clone: An end of the junction differs from the germline gene, which may be a read error. The chain uses TRBV30 and TRBJ1-2; D call uncertain. Germline V gene data show CDR1 as GTSNPN and CDR2 as SVGIG (reference sequence). The CDR3 contains 13 residues. CDR3: CAWSIWGGRGHTF. DNA of the CDR3: TGTGCCTGGAGTATCTGGGGAGGACGTGGCCACACCTTC.

This clone was observed a single time. The rearrangement joins TRBV11-2 to TRBJ2-5; TRBD1 aligns across 7 bases. Germline CDR1 is SGHAT and CDR2 is FQNNGV. The CDR3 spans 13 residues. The V segment lost 0 bases and the J segment 5 bases; nucleotides outside the gene matches: 0. The CDR3 protein is CASSLETGETQYF. The CDR3, as DNA: TGTGCCAGCAGCTTAGAGACAGGGGAGACCCAGTACTTC.

The CDR3 DNA is TGTGCCAGCAACTACCGGGACAGGGACGAGCAGTACTTC. Translated, it gives CASNYRDRDEQYF. The V call is TRBV5-8, the J call TRBJ2-7; 9 bases line up with TRBD1. Germline CDR1 SGHTS, CDR2 YDEGEE. This CDR3 region has 13 residues. J gave up 5 bases and V 6 bases, and 6 bases lay outside the gene matches. Full variable domain (outside the CDR3, taken from reference TRBV5-8 and TRBJ2-7): EAGVTQSPTHLIKTRGQQATLRCSPISGHTSVYWYQQALGLGLQFLLWYDEGEERNRGNFPPRFSGRQFPNYSSELNVNALELEDSALYLCASNYRDRDEQYFGPGTRLTVT.

This sequence joins TRBV28 and TRBJ1-2; D might be TRBD1 (5 bases). V lost 3 bases and J 3 bases, leaving 8 bases between the germline ends. The V gene's germline CDR1 is MDHEN and CDR2 SYDVKM. The CDR3 extends over 13 amino acids. The DNA of the CDR3 is TGTGCCAGCAGTTTTTCAGGGCACTATGGCTACACCTTC. It is translated as CASSFSGHYGYTF.

Only one count was recorded for this clone. The CDR3 is CAVARDRNQPQHF. As DNA, the CDR3 is TGTGCCGTAGCCCGGGACAGAAATCAGCCCCAGCATTTT. The genes are TRBV19 and TRBJ1-5; TRBD1 agrees at 7 bases. The CDR3 runs 13 residues. J gave up 4 bases and V 11 bases, and 8 bases lay outside the gene matches. The germline V gene encodes CDR1 LNHDA and CDR2 SQIVND (reference sequence).

This chain links TRBV5-4 with TRBJ2-3; 8 bases agree with TRBD2. Germline trimming cut 4 bases from V and 0 bases from J; bases unmatched to any gene: 7. CDR1 and CDR2 (germline): SGHNT, YYREEE (reference sequence). The CDR3 length is 16 residues. CDR3 amino acids: CASSIPGLDSTDTQYF. The CDR3 DNA is TGTGCCAGCAGCATACCGGGACTAGATAGCACAGATACGCAGTATTTT.

V gene TRBV6-5 combines with J gene TRBJ1-1; TRBD1 matches at 10 bases. V gave up 4 bases and J gave up 3 bases; unmatched junction bases: 2. There are 14 residues in the CDR3. Germline V gene lookup returns CDR1 MNHEY and CDR2 SVGAGI. CDR3 loop: CASSWDRGDTEAFF. In DNA, the CDR3 is TGTGCCAGCAGTTGGGACAGGGGTGACACTGAAGCTTTCTTT.

V gene TRBV5-8 combines with J gene TRBJ1-5; 8 nucleotides match TRBD1. The junction had 8 bases not matched to a gene; V was cut back by 2 bases and J by 4 bases. CDR3 size: 16 residues. Germline V gene data show CDR1 as SGHTS and CDR2 as YDEGEE. CDR3 DNA sequence: TGTGCCAGCAGCTTCGGGTTGACAGGGGCGAATCAGCCCCAGCATTTT. Its protein is CASSFGLTGANQPQHF.

This clone was seen a single time. This chain connects TRBV5-6 to TRBJ1-1; D is possibly TRBD1 (5 bases). V lost 0 bases, J lost 5 bases, and 5 bases lay in between. CDR3 length: 12 amino acids. CDR1 is SGHDT and CDR2 is YYEEEE in the germline V gene. CDR3 nucleotide sequence: TGTGCCAGCAGCTTGGACAGGACTGAAGCTTTCTTT. It specifies CASSLDRTEAFF.

The V gene is TRBV20-1, the J gene TRBJ1-1; D not resolved. V lost 3 bases and J lost 13, with 12 bases in between. This CDR3 spans 10 amino acids. Looked up from germline, CDR1 is DFQATT and CDR2 is SNEGSKA (reference sequence). The CDR3 region is CSARRELNFF. The CDR3 DNA follows: TGCAGTGCTAGGAGAGAGTTGAATTTCTTT.

This clone was seen only once. V usage is TRBV28 and J usage is TRBJ1-5, with a tentative D call TRBD1 (5 bases). Germline CDR1 MDHEN, CDR2 SYDVKM. The V end lost 6 bases, the J end lost 5 bases, and 17 bases lay between the germline ends. The CDR3 is made up of 15 amino acids. The CDR3: CASSMAGDGDQPQHF. For the CDR3, the DNA is TGTGCCAGCAGCATGGCGGGGGACGGGGATCAGCCCCAGCATTTT.

The rearrangement uses TRBV18 and TRBJ2-7, with TRBD1 identical over 7 bases. Germline CDR1 reads KGHSH; CDR2 reads LQKENI. The CDR3 runs to 15 residues. V lost 4 bases, J lost 5 bases, and 11 bases stayed unmatched. CDR3 amino acids: CASSRTTGNRDEQYF. Here the CDR3 DNA reads TGTGCCAGCTCACGGACGACAGGGAATCGGGACGAGCAGTACTTC.

The rearrangement joins TRBV19 to TRBJ1-2; TRBD1 aligns across 10 bases. This CDR3 has 16 residues. CDR1 is LNHDA and CDR2 is SQIVND in the germline V gene (reference sequence). Germline trimming cut 5 bases from V and 2 bases from J; bases unmatched to any gene: 8. The CDR3 DNA reads as TGTGCCAGTAGTCGTTCTCGACAGGGGGCGAACTATGGCTACACCTTC. This translates into CASSRSRQGANYGYTF.

Note on this clone: A junction boundary mismatches the germline segment, possibly from a read error. The J gene is TRBJ2-7, the V gene TRBV5-4, with TRBD2 identical over 7 bases. The V gene's germline CDR1 is SGHNT and CDR2 YYREEE (reference sequence). The CDR3 is made up of 12 amino acids. CDR3 amino acids: CASSLREGEEYF. The CDR3 DNA reads TGTGCCAGCAGCTTGAGGGAGGGCGAGGAGTACTTC.

This clone appeared a single time. The rearrangement links TRBV6-5 to TRBJ2-2; D gene ambiguous. V was shortened by 6 bases and J by 4 bases, with 9 bases between the two germline ends. The germline V gene has CDR1 MNHEY and CDR2 SVGAGI. The CDR3 consists of 13 residues. This chain's CDR3 is CASRQLSTGELFF. Here the CDR3 DNA reads TGTGCCAGCAGACAGTTATCCACCGGGGAGCTGTTTTTT.

The chain carries TRBV4-2 and TRBJ1-1, with TRBD1 as a possible D gene (6 bases). V was cut by 1 base and J by 6 bases, with 21 bases left in between. Germline V gives CDR1 LGHNA, CDR2 YNFKEQ. The CDR3 runs 17 residues. CDR3 loop: CASSQVFGAGARSEAFF. In DNA form, the CDR3 reads TGTGCCAGCAGCCAAGTGTTCGGTGCAGGGGCCCGCTCTGAAGCTTTCTTT.

J is TRBJ1-3 and V is TRBV4-2; TRBD1 matches 9 bases. V lost 0 bases to trimming and J lost 1 base; unmatched junction nucleotides: 4. CDR1 and CDR2 from the germline V gene are LGHNA and YNFKEQ. This CDR3 spans 17 amino acids. The CDR3, as DNA: TGTGCCAGCAGCCAAGAAAACAGGGGGCTGTCTGGAAACACCATATATTTT. Encoded protein: CASSQENRGLSGNTIYF.

V is TRBV5-8 and J is TRBJ2-1; TRBD1 aligns across 12 bases. V trimming: 6 bases; J trimming: 10 bases; junction bases outside the gene matches: 11. The CDR3 contains 15 residues. The germline V gene encodes CDR1 SGHTS and CDR2 YDEGEE. CDR3 nucleotide sequence: TGTGCCAGCATCCCTACCGGGACAGGGGGCTTCGAGCAGTTCTTC. This sequence encodes CASIPTGTGGFEQFF.

This chain uses TRBV4-1 with TRBJ2-5; 14 positions match TRBD2. V trimming: 0 bases; J trimming: 4 bases; junction bases outside the gene matches: 13. Germline-derived CDR1 and CDR2 are MGHRA and YSYEKL. This CDR3 has 20 residues. CDR3 sequence: CASSQDRGSGTSGSVETQYF. The CDR3 DNA reads as TGCGCCAGCAGCCAAGATCGAGGTTCCGGGACTAGCGGGAGTGTAGAGACCCAGTACTTC.

This chain connects TRBV10-3 to TRBJ1-5; TRBD1 matches at 10 bases. This CDR3 comprises 17 residues. V lost 0 bases and J lost 5; bases outside the gene matches: 7. Germline V gene lookup returns CDR1 ENHRY and CDR2 SYGVKD. The CDR3 reads CAISESIPGQGYQPQHF. In nucleotides, the CDR3 is TGTGCCATCAGTGAGTCGATTCCGGGACAGGGGTATCAGCCCCAGCATTTT.

V is TRBV18 and J is TRBJ2-7; the D gene is possibly TRBD2 (5 bases). CDR1 is KGHSH and CDR2 is LQKENI in the germline V gene. The CDR3 is 13 residues long. With 0 bases removed from V and 3 bases from J, the gap between germline ends came to 6 bases. The CDR3 loop is CASSPPGDYEQYF. CDR3 coding DNA: TGTGCCAGCTCACCACCGGGAGACTACGAGCAGTACTTC.

This clone was detected once. V gene TRBV5-3 combines with J gene TRBJ1-1; the match to TRBD1 covers 9 bases. TRBV5-3 has ORF status, its function being uncertain. This CDR3 contains 14 residues. Losses at the gene ends were 2 bases for V and 3 bases for J; bases not matched to a gene: 2. The CDR3 protein is CARSFGTGYTEAFF. The CDR3, as DNA: TGTGCCAGAAGCTTCGGGACAGGGTACACTGAAGCTTTCTTT.

V is TRBV14 and J is TRBJ2-1, with 7 positions matching TRBD1. The CDR3 has 15 residues. Germline V gene data show CDR1 as SGHDN and CDR2 as FVKESK. After removal of 5 bases from V and 1 base from J, the junction contained 5 bases not matched to a gene. CDR3 DNA sequence: TGTGCCAGCAGCACCCGGACAGGATCCTACAATGAGCAGTTCTTC. Translation gives CASSTRTGSYNEQFF.

The rearrangement joins TRBV27 to TRBJ2-1, with 9 bases identical to TRBD1. Germline lookup yields CDR1 MNHEY and CDR2 SMNVEV (reference sequence). The CDR3 has 14 residues. V was pared by 8 bases and J by 6 bases, with 8 bases of the junction left unmatched. CDR3 amino acids: CASARDRVGNEQFF. The CDR3, as DNA: TGTGCCAGCGCGCGGGACAGGGTCGGCAATGAGCAGTTCTTC.

The V gene is TRBV19, the J gene TRBJ2-5, with 9 bases that match TRBD1. From germline, CDR1 is LNHDA and CDR2 SQIVND (reference sequence). This CDR3 is 15 amino acids long. Trimming removed 6 bases from V and 5 bases from J; junction bases left unmatched: 10. The CDR3 spells CASSPGQGFMETQYF. CDR3 coding DNA: TGTGCCAGTAGCCCAGGACAGGGGTTTATGGAGACCCAGTACTTC.